This T cell receptor beta chain is from a study of shared clonotypes between healthy human individuals (dated by TCRdb to 2018 to 2021). At the level of the whole study: The cohort included three men and a couple of women between 18 and 49 years of age. For each donor, CD4 naive and CD4 memory were each given three plates, CD8 naive was given two plates, and CD8 memory was given one plate. To estimate repertoire size and how much clonotypes are shared between individuals, the study performed deep sequencing of blood TCR repertoires from about five healthy adults. To increase sequencing depth and limit assay-specific biases, different laboratories used diverse techniques to prepare libraries and sequence TCR repertoires. Between about 0.9 and 9 billion PBMCs per donor were obtained by leukapheresis. Results the study describes overall, beyond this receptor: The genetic and exposure-history diversity represented was limited by the small number of donors. Across a handful of donors, approximately 5% of naive CD4, roughly 3.8% of naive CD8, about 2.3% of memory CD4, and approximately 0.4% of memory CD8 clonotypes were shared. Higher generation probabilities were observed for clonotypes shared by all four sorted-subset donors than for non-shared clonotypes. Only blood was sampled, and tissue TCR repertoires likely differ from those in blood. Naive subsets generally had larger estimated clonotype richness than memory subsets. Pairwise subsampling indicated that sequencing depth was expected to affect the degree of clonotype sharing among donors. Incomplete sequencing was indicated by rarefaction of sorted-subset datasets, despite the large sequencing depth.

The donors were healthy, HIV-negative adults who had no recently reported acute infections or vaccinations. Only Caucasian adults living in Nashville, Tennessee, USA were represented among the donors. CD4+ T cells were enriched by magnetic negative selection; naive cells were then positively selected on CD45RA, and the negative fraction formed the memory subset. Blood was obtained by leukapheresis, after which PBMCs were separated by Ficoll-Histopaque density gradient centrifugation and cryopreserved in liquid nitrogen vapor phase. Purity and quantity of every magnetically sorted T cell population were checked by analytical flow cytometry. From each sorted fraction, genomic DNA was isolated and quantified by UV absorbance on a Nanodrop 2000c. Using the deep immunoSEQ assay, TCR CDR3 regions were amplified from genomic DNA by multiplex PCR. For each cell subset, the extracted genomic DNA was distributed evenly across all wells of several immunoSEQ 96-well plates, and each plate served as one replicate. For sorted subsets, roughly 200 ng of genomic DNA, equivalent to 25,000 to 30,000 T cell genomes, went into each replicate PCR. The purified libraries were quantified using a Qubit 3.0 fluorometer, sized with a Bioanalyzer 2100, and then quantified again using the KAPA Library Quantification kit. Each immunoSEQ 96-well plate was sequenced on its own single-read 150-cycle Illumina NextSeq 550 flow cell. Per the source publication's procedure: Because only junctional sequences without quality scores were contained in the immunoSEQ output, filtering matching that applied to full-length reads could not be performed. To assign V/J genes and CDR3, sequences were annotated using PyIR, a Python wrapper for IgBLAST v1.9, with IMGT germline references. Reads were filtered out if the reads had weak V/J assignments (E-value above 1e-6), no CDR3, stop codons, out-of-frame junctions, or ambiguous translated residues. V3J clonotypes were defined as sequences sharing an identical inferred V gene, J gene, and CDR3 amino acid sequence. Percentage overlap between repertoires was calculated by dividing the number of shared unique clonotypes by the size of the smaller repertoire. RTK rarefaction, the Chao1 estimator, and Recon v2.1 estimates of unobserved clonotypes were used to assess repertoire richness. OLGA was used to compute generation probabilities for all TCRbeta clonotypes that the gDNA method yielded from several donors. What TCRdb holds here is the immuneACCESS table cut down to in-frame rearrangements. Part of the clones is not present; checked against another copy, under half of the missing clones reflect an unresolved V gene, and the others are unexplained. V, J and clone size derive from that table, while D and trimming were established from the DNA sequence. For this sample there are about 1.1 million clones; approximately 80% appear just once. Roughly 0.83% of the sample is in the top ten clones.

On this clone itself: What antigen it recognizes has not been identified. Nothing much larger sits one base from this clone, and base qualities are not available.

CDR1 is given as SEHNR and CDR2 as FQNEAQ, both from the germline V gene (reference sequence). The CDR3 measures 11 amino acids from cysteine to phenylalanine. Only CDR3 DNA remains: 33 bases, in frame from the first base. V lost 7 bases and J lost 10 bases; the stretch between them is 11 bases long. This chain joins TRBV7-9 to TRBJ2-1, with the D gene too uncertain to name. This clonotype was sampled from a man between 18 and 35 years old in good health. Some clones in this sample may be carry-over from other donors' samples. The sample comprised memory CD4+ T cells from PBMCs. Explained via the paper, the cell subset or site label denotes: CD45RA-negative fraction. The CDR3 region reads CASTFTEEQFF. The bases are TGTGCCAGCACCTTCACGGAGGAGCAGTTCTTC.